Each of the 28 T cell receptor beta chains below was sequenced from the same sample in a study of blood T cell repertoires in COVID-19. Assay: immunoSEQ multiplex PCR; the TCRdb copy retains only in-frame clones and omits some. Of 87,000 or so clones listed, over 75% are singletons. The specimen sequenced was peripheral blood. The receptors were sampled from a human donor with acute or convalescent COVID-19. The donor label of this sample is uncertain.

This chain uses TRBV28 with TRBJ2-2; D is perhaps TRBD2 (6 bases). The germline V and J ends were trimmed by 7 bases and 0 bases, with 21 bases remaining between them. The CDR3 is 18 amino acids. Germline V gene sequence: CDR1 MDHEN, CDR2 SYDVKM. The CDR3: CASTTTGGGFANTGELFF. CDR3 bases: TGTGCCAGCACCACCACCGGAGGAGGGTTCGCGAACACCGGGGAGCTGTTTTTT.

The chain has TRBV5-8 and TRBJ1-6; tentative D call: TRBD1 (6 bases). Germline lookup yields CDR1 SGHTS and CDR2 YDEGEE. Trimming shortened V by 7 bases and J by 3 bases, and 8 bases separated the two germline ends. This CDR3 is built from 13 residues. CDR3 amino acids: CASATGYNSPLHF. The CDR3 DNA follows: TGTGCCAGCGCGACAGGCTATAATTCACCCCTCCACTTT.

This clone was counted between two and nine times. CDR3 loop: CAISESGTSVPYEQYF. The CDR3 region has the DNA TGTGCCATCAGTGAGTCCGGGACTAGCGTTCCGTACGAGCAGTACTTC. The chain joins TRBV10-3 to TRBJ2-7; 10 bases are shared with TRBD2. V was clipped by 0 bases and J by 4 bases; unmatched bases: 6. This CDR3 is built from 16 residues. Germline assignment: CDR1 ENHRY and CDR2 SYGVKD.

The V call is TRBV2, the J call TRBJ1-4; D is unresolved. This CDR3 spans 14 amino acids. In germline, CDR1 is SNHLY, CDR2 FYNNEI. V lost 1 base to trimming and J lost 1 base, with 4 bases between them. The CDR3 sequence: CASSEGRTNEKLFF. The CDR3 DNA sequence: TGTGCCAGCAGTGAAGGTCGAACTAATGAAAAACTGTTTTTT.

The chain employs TRBV4-1 and TRBJ2-7; perhaps TRBD1 as D (6 bases). The germline V gene encodes CDR1 MGHRA and CDR2 YSYEKL. The CDR3 contains 12 residues. Trimming shortened V by 1 base and J by 9 bases, and 10 bases separated the two germline ends. The CDR3 loop is CASSQVPGAQYF. The CDR3 DNA reads as TGCGCCAGCAGCCAAGTGCCAGGGGCGCAGTACTTC.

The chain uses TRBV6-1 and TRBJ1-3; TRBD1 is a possible D gene (5 bases). V was clipped by 2 bases and J by 0 bases, with 8 bases between them. The CDR3 length is 15 residues. CDR1 is MNHNS and CDR2 is SASEGT in the germline V gene. The CDR3: CASSETGYSGNTIYF. CDR3 sequence (DNA): TGTGCCAGCAGTGAAACAGGATACTCTGGAAACACCATATATTTT.

The chain combines TRBV19 with TRBJ1-1; no definite D call. The CDR3 consists of 12 residues. Trimming removed 3 bases at V and 4 bases at J, with 6 bases between. Germline V CDR1 and CDR2: LNHDA, SQIVND (reference sequence). CDR3 amino acids: CASSMASTEAFF. CDR3 in DNA: TGTGCCAGTAGTATGGCCAGCACTGAAGCTTTCTTT. Together with reference TRBV19 and TRBJ1-1, the CDR3 gives the full variable domain: DGGITQSPKYLFRKEGQNVTLSCEQNLNHDAMYWYRQDPGQGLRLIYYSQIVNDFQKGDIAEGYSVSREKKESFPLTVTSAQKNPTAFYLCASSMASTEAFFGQGTRLTVV.

V usage is TRBV4-1 and J usage is TRBJ2-5; perhaps TRBD2 as D (6 bases). The CDR3 is made up of 16 amino acids. V was trimmed by 0 bases and J by 5 bases, leaving 16 bases between them. From germline, CDR1 is MGHRA and CDR2 YSYEKL. The CDR3 sequence: CASSQDIYIRGETQYF. The CDR3 region has the DNA TGCGCCAGCAGCCAAGATATATATATACGGGGGGAGACCCAGTACTTC.

The CDR3 bases are TGCGCCAGCAGTGATAGGCTAGCGGGGTACCAAGAGACCCAGTACTTC. Its protein is CASSDRLAGYQETQYF. This chain joins TRBV10-2 and TRBJ2-5; TRBD2 aligns across 9 bases. The CDR3 covers 16 residues. Unmatched junction bases numbered 5, after V lost 3 bases and J lost 0 bases. Germline-derived CDR1 and CDR2 are WSHSY and SAAADI.

This chain joins TRBV9 and TRBJ2-5, with 7 nucleotides matching TRBD2. After removal of 2 bases from V and 5 bases from J, the junction contained 15 bases not matched to a gene. The CDR3 is 17 amino acids. From germline, CDR1 is SGDLS and CDR2 YYNGEE. The CDR3 sequence: CASSVGPGGNFPETQYF. The CDR3 nucleotides are TGTGCCAGCAGCGTTGGTCCGGGGGGAAACTTTCCCGAGACCCAGTACTTC.

The V gene is TRBV9, the J gene TRBJ1-5; 8 bases match TRBD1. Per the germline V gene, CDR1 is SGDLS and CDR2 is YYNGEE. This CDR3 comprises 15 residues. The V and J ends lost 0 bases and 5 bases, in that order; junction bases with no gene match: 4. The CDR3 coding sequence is TGTGCCAGCAGCGTAGGGACAGGGATTGATCAGCCCCAGCATTTT. Translation gives CASSVGTGIDQPQHF.

This chain uses TRBV6-4 with TRBJ1-1; a weak D match, TRBD1 (5 bases). This CDR3 has 16 amino acids. Looked up from germline, CDR1 is MRHNA and CDR2 is SNTAGT. Between the trimmed V and J ends, which lost 0 bases and 3 bases, there was a span of 14 bases. The CDR3 is CASSDSSRAVYTEAFF. CDR3 nucleotides: TGTGCCAGCAGTGACTCGTCCAGGGCAGTATACACTGAAGCTTTCTTT.

The V call is TRBV19, the J call TRBJ1-5; tentative D call: TRBD1 (6 bases). The CDR3 length is 14 residues. Germline assignment: CDR1 LNHDA and CDR2 SQIVND (reference sequence). V gave up 4 bases and J gave up 3 bases, with 10 bases separating them. The DNA of the CDR3 is TGTGCCAGTAGTAGCGACAGGTTCAATCAGCCCCAGCATTTT. It encodes CASSSDRFNQPQHF.

The CDR3 reads CASSMTGESSGYTF. As DNA, the CDR3 is TGCGCCAGCAGCATGACAGGGGAAAGTAGTGGCTACACCTTC. This chain connects TRBV5-1 to TRBJ1-2, with 8 bases matching TRBD1. Germline trimming cut 4 bases from V and 7 bases from J; bases unmatched to any gene: 9. In germline, CDR1 is SGHRS, CDR2 YFSETQ. The CDR3 has 14 residues. Full variable domain (remainder filled in from reference TRBV5-1 and TRBJ1-2): KAGVTQTPRYLIKTRGQQVTLSCSPISGHRSVSWYQQTPGQGLQFLFEYFSETQRNKGNFPGRFSGRQFSNSRSEMNVSTLELGDSALYLCASSMTGESSGYTFGSGTRLTVV.

The rearrangement joins TRBV5-1 to TRBJ2-7; D perhaps matches TRBD2 (6 bases). Trimming left V 4 bases short and J 4 bases short, with 18 bases between. The CDR3 has 15 residues. Germline V gene sequence: CDR1 SGHRS, CDR2 YFSETQ. The CDR3 here is CASSLGRGTSYEQYF. Here the CDR3 DNA reads TGCGCCAGCAGCCTAGGACGGGGGACGAGTTACGAGCAGTACTTC.

This chain's CDR3 is CAWSSYGDRGGAPLHF. CDR3 DNA sequence: TGTGCCTGGAGCAGCTACGGAGACAGAGGGGGTGCACCCCTCCACTTT. This rearrangement joins TRBV30 to TRBJ1-6, with D maybe TRBD1 (6 bases). The CDR3 is 16 amino acids. Germline CDR1 GTSNPN, CDR2 SVGIG (reference sequence). V was pared by 3 bases and J by 11 bases, with 23 bases between.

The gene calls are TRBV13 and TRBJ2-1, with 12 bases that match TRBD2. V lost 5 bases, J lost 6 bases, and 8 bases stayed unmatched. Per the germline V gene, CDR1 is PRHDT and CDR2 is FYEKMQ (reference sequence). The CDR3 is made up of 16 amino acids. The CDR3 bases are TGTGCCAGCAGCCCCCCCGGGACTAGCGGGCCCAATGAGCAGTTCTTC. Translation: CASSPPGTSGPNEQFF.

The chain employs TRBV9 and TRBJ1-1, with a possible D match to TRBD1 (6 bases). Germline V gene data show CDR1 as SGDLS and CDR2 as YYNGEE. The ends were cut back, 0 bases at V and 5 bases at J, with 14 bases in the middle. The CDR3 is 15 amino acids. In DNA, the CDR3 is TGTGCCAGCAGCGTAGAGGGGGGGCTTAAAACTGAAGCTTTCTTT. This sequence encodes CASSVEGGLKTEAFF.

The chain joins TRBV6-6 to TRBJ1-1; D gene uncertain. Germline CDR1 is MNHNY and CDR2 is SVGAGI (reference sequence). There are 16 residues in the CDR3. Trimming removed 0 bases at V and 0 bases at J, with 11 bases between. CDR3 region: CASSYSIYALNTEAFF. The CDR3 DNA follows: TGTGCCAGCAGTTACTCGATATACGCGTTGAACACTGAAGCTTTCTTT.

This chain connects TRBV28 to TRBJ2-3; 7 bases align to TRBD2. Germline CDR1 is MDHEN and CDR2 is SYDVKM. This CDR3 is 14 amino acids long. The J segment lost 0 bases and the V segment lost 3 bases, leaving 0 bases of the junction unmatched. CDR3 DNA: TGTGCCAGCAGTTTGGGGGGGAGCACAGATACGCAGTATTTT. This encodes CASSLGGSTDTQYF.

J is TRBJ1-1 and V is TRBV11-1, with D tentatively TRBD1 (5 bases). This CDR3 is 14 amino acids long. Trimming removed 4 bases at V and 4 bases at J, with 13 bases between. Germline-derived CDR1 and CDR2 are SGHAT and FQDESV (reference sequence). The CDR3 spells CASSSRGGSTEAFF. The CDR3 DNA reads as TGTGCCAGCAGCTCTAGGGGAGGGAGCACTGAAGCTTTCTTT.

This chain joins TRBV28 and TRBJ2-7; the D gene is possibly TRBD2 (7 bases). The CDR3 sequence is 16 residues long. V was trimmed by 3 bases and J by 2 bases, leaving 17 bases between them. The germline gives CDR1 MDHEN, CDR2 SYDVKM. CDR3 DNA sequence: TGTGCCAGCAGTTTTGGGGGGGGGCAATCCACCTACGAGCAGTACTTC. It codes for CASSFGGGQSTYEQYF.

The chain has TRBV12-3 or TRBV12-4 and TRBJ1-4, with D possibly matching TRBD1 (6 bases). V dropped 6 bases and J dropped 8 bases, with 13 bases sitting between them. CDR3 size: 13 residues. The CDR3: CASSRRDIEKLFF. The CDR3 nucleotides read TGTGCCAGCAGCCGTCGGGACATCGAAAAACTGTTTTTT.

This clone was observed a few times. The V call is TRBV6-5, the J call TRBJ2-1; 7 nucleotides agree with TRBD1. Germline assignment: CDR1 MNHEY and CDR2 SVGAGI. The CDR3 is 13 amino acids. V lost 2 bases to trimming and J lost 14 bases; unmatched junction nucleotides: 9. CDR3 sequence (DNA): TGTGCCAGCAGTTACCTAGACACAGGGGAAGAGTTCTTC. As protein: CASSYLDTGEEFF.

V gene TRBV6-5 combines with J gene TRBJ1-2; 7 bases map to TRBD1. The CDR3 consists of 15 residues. The trim removed 6 bases at V and 7 bases at J, leaving 14 bases unmatched. Looked up from germline, CDR1 is MNHEY and CDR2 is SVGAGI. The CDR3 spells CASRAGQDRVPGYTF. The DNA of the CDR3 is TGTGCCAGCAGGGCCGGCCAAGACAGGGTTCCTGGCTACACCTTC.

This chain joins TRBV10-3 and TRBJ2-1, with TRBD1 matching 7 bases. CDR3 size: 16 residues. V lost 0 bases, J lost 4 bases, and 6 bases stayed unmatched. Germline V lookup: CDR1 ENHRY, CDR2 SYGVKD. The chain's CDR3 is CAISESTGVSYNEQFF. The CDR3 DNA reads as TGTGCCATCAGTGAGTCAACAGGGGTTAGTTACAATGAGCAGTTCTTC.

The V gene is TRBV11-3, the J gene TRBJ2-1; 8 bases are shared with TRBD2. The trim removed 4 bases at V and 2 bases at J, leaving 7 bases unmatched. From germline, CDR1 is SGHNT and CDR2 YENEEA. The CDR3 length is 16 residues. In DNA, the CDR3 is TGTGCCAGCAGCTCTGTGGGGCGGGGGGCCTACAATGAGCAGTTCTTC. This codes for CASSSVGRGAYNEQFF.

On this clone: The junction and the germline gene differ at one end; a read error may be behind it. The chain carries TRBV3-1 (or the pseudogene TRBV3-2) and TRBJ1-2; unclear D gene. Looked up from germline, CDR1 is LGHDT and CDR2 is YNNKEL (reference sequence). CDR3 length: 12 residues. The CDR3 here is CASSQGAGLRAF. CDR3 in DNA: TGTGCCAGCAGCCAAGGGGCTGGGCTCCGAGCCTTC.